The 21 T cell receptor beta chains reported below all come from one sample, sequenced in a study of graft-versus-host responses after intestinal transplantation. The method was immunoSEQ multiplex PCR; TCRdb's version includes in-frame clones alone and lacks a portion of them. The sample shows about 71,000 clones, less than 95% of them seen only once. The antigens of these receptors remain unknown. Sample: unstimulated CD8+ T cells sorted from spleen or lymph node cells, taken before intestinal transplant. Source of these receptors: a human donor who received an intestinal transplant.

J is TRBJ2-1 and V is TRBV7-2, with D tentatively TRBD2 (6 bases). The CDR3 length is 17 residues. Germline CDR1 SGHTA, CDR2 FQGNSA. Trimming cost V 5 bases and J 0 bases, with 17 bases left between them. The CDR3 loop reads CASSLRRATGSYNEQFF. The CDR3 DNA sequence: TGTGCCAGCAGCCTACGGAGGGCAACCGGCTCCTACAATGAGCAGTTCTTC.

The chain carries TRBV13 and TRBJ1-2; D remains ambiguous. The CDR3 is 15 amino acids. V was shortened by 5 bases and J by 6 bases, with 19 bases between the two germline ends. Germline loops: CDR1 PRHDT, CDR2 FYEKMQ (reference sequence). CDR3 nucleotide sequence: TGTGCCAGCAGCCCTGCGGGTGGATGGGTGGATGGCTACACCTTC. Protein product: CASSPAGGWVDGYTF.

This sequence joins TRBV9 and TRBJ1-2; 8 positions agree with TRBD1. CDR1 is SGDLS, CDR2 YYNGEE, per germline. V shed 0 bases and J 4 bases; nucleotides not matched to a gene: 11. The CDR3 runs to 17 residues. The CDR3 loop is CASSVAQGDRGTYGYTF. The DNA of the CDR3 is TGTGCCAGCAGCGTAGCTCAGGGCGACAGGGGCACCTATGGCTACACCTTC.

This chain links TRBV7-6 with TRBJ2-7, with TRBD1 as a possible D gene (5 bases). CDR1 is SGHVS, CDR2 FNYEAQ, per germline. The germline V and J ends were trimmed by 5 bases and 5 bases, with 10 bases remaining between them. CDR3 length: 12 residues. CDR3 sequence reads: CASSPGSNEQYF. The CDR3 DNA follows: TGTGCCAGCAGCCCAGGGTCCAACGAGCAGTACTTC.

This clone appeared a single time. The CDR3 nucleotides read TGTGCCAGCAGCTTAGATCCCCAGGGGGTGCCTGAGACTTTCTTT. This gives the protein CASSLDPQGVPETFF. J is TRBJ1-1 and V is TRBV11-2; the match to TRBD1 covers 7 bases. V was pared by 0 bases and J by 12 bases, with 13 bases of the junction left unmatched. CDR3 length: 15 amino acids. CDR1 and CDR2 from the germline V gene are SGHAT and FQNNGV.

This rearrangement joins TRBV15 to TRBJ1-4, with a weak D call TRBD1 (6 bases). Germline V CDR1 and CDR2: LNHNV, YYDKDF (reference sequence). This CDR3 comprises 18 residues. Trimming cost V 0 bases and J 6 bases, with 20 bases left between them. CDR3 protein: CATSRDETGLVSDEKLFF. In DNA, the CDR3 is TGTGCCACCAGCAGAGATGAAACAGGGCTGGTGTCTGATGAAAAACTGTTTTTT.

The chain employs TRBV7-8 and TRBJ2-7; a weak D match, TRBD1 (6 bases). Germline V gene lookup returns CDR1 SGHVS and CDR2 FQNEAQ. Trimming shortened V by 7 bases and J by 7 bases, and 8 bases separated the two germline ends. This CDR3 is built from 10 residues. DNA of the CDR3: TGTGCCAGCACAGGGGAAGAGCAGTACTTC. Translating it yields CASTGEEQYF.

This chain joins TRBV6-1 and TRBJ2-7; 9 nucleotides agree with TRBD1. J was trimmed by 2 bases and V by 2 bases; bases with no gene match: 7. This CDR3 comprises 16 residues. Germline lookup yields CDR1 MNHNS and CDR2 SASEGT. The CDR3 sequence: CASSEWGQGLAYEQYF. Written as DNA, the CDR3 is TGTGCCAGCAGTGAATGGGGACAGGGTCTTGCCTACGAGCAGTACTTC.

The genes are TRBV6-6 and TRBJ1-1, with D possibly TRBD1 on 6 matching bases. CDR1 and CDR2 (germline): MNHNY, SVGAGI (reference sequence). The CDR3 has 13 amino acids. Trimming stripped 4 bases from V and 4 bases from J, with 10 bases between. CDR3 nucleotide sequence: TGTGCCAGCAGTTCGGTGGGGGCCACTGAAGCTTTCTTT. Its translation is CASSSVGATEAFF.

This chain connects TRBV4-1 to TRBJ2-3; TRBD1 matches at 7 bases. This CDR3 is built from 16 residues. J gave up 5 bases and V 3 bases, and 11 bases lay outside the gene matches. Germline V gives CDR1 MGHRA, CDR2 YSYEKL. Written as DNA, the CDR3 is TGCGCCAGCAGCCAGCCCCCGGGACAGACACAAGATACGCAGTATTTT. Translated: CASSQPPGQTQDTQYF.

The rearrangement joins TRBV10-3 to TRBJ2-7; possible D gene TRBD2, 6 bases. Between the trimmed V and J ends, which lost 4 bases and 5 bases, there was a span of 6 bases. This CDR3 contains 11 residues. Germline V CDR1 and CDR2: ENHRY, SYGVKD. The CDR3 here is CAISGGDEQYF. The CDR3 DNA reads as TGTGCCATCAGTGGGGGGGACGAGCAGTACTTC.

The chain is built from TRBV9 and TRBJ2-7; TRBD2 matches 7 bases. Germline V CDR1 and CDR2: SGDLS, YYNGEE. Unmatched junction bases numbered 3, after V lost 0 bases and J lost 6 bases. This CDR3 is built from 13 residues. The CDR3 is CASSVEVAGEQYF. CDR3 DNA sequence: TGTGCCAGCAGCGTAGAGGTAGCGGGCGAGCAGTACTTC.

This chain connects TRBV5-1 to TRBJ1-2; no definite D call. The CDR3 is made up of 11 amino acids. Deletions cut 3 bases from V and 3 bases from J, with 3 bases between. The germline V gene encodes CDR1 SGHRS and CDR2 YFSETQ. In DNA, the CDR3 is TGCGCCAGCAGCTCGGACTATGGCTACACCTTC. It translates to CASSSDYGYTF.

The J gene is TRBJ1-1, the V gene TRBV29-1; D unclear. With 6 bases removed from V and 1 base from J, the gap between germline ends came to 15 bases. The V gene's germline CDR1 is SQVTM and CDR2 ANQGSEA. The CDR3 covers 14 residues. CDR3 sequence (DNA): TGCAGCGTAGTTAATCTGCGGGAGAACACTGAAGCTTTCTTT. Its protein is CSVVNLRENTEAFF.

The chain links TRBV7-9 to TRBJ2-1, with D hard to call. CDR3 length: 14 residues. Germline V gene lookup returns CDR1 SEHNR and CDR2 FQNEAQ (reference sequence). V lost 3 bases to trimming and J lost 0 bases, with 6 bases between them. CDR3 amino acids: CASSFPSSYNEQFF. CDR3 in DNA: TGTGCCAGCAGCTTCCCGAGCTCCTACAATGAGCAGTTCTTC.

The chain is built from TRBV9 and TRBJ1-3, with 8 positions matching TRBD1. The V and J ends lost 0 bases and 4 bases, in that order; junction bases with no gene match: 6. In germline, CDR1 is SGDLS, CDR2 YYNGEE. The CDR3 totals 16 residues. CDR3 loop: CASSVADRVSGNTIYF. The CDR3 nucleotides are TGTGCCAGCAGCGTAGCGGACAGGGTTTCGGGAAACACCATATATTTT.

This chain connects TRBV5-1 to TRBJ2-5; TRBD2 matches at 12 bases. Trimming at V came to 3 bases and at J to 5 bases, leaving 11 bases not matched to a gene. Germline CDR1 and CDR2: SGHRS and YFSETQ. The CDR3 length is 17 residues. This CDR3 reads CASSSGPSGGAGETQYF. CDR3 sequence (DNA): TGCGCCAGCAGCTCGGGCCCTAGCGGGGGGGCTGGGGAGACCCAGTACTTC.

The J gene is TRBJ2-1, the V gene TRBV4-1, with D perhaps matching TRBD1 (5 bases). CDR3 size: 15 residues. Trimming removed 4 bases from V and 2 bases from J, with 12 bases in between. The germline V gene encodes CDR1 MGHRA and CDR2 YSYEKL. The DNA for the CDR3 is TGCGCCAGCAGCCCGCAGGGAAGCACCTACAATGAGCAGTTCTTC. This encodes CASSPQGSTYNEQFF.

The CDR3 region is CASSPGDRAYNEQFF. The CDR3 DNA follows: TGTGCCAGCTCACCTGGGGACAGAGCCTACAATGAGCAGTTCTTC. The chain has TRBV18 and TRBJ2-1; TRBD1 matches at 7 bases. Trimming took 3 bases from V and 2 from J; bases not matched to a gene: 4. The V gene's germline CDR1 is KGHSH and CDR2 LQKENI. The CDR3 extends over 15 amino acids.

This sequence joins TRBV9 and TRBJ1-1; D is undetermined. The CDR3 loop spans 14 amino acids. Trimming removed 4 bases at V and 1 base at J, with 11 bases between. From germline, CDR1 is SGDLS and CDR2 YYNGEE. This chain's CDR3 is CASSSHEGNTEAFF. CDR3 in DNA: TGTGCCAGCAGCTCCCACGAGGGGAACACTGAAGCTTTCTTT.

CDR3 nucleotide sequence: TGTGCCAGCAGCGGAACCACGGGACAGGGTGTGGCCGGGGAGCTGTTTTTT. Protein: CASSGTTGQGVAGELFF. This rearrangement joins TRBV9 to TRBJ2-2, with 9 bases aligning to TRBD1. CDR1 SGDLS and CDR2 YYNGEE come from the germline V gene. V was clipped by 3 bases and J by 6 bases; unmatched bases: 12. This CDR3 is 17 amino acids long.